The rows below give T cell receptor beta chains drawn from one sample of a study of graft-versus-host responses after intestinal transplantation. What these receptors recognize is not known. Data came from immunoSEQ multiplex PCR; TCRdb stores just in-frame clones and leaves some out. The data hold 85,000 to 100,000 clones, with about nine tenths observed a single time. The sample in question was unstimulated CD4+ T cells sorted from spleen or lymph node cells, obtained before intestinal transplant. Receptors were obtained from a human donor who received an intestinal transplant. Both conserved end residues are part of each CDR3. A D gene is named only where the DNA matches it firmly. Size values are once, few and many counts, or a class for expanded clones, and some rows have none.

clone_size cdr3_length j_call v_call d_call cdr3_nt cdr3_aa
. 15 TRBJ1-1 TRBV7-3 TRBD1 TGTGCCAGCGGGGCAGGGGGCGCGGGGAGCACTGAAGCTTTCTTT CASGAGGAGSTEAFF
. 16 TRBJ1-1 TRBV7-2 . TGTGCCAGCAGCTTATCGGCAGGGAGGGTGAACACTGAAGCTTTCTTT CASSLSAGRVNTEAFF
. 15 TRBJ2-2 TRBV11-2 TRBD1 TGTGCCAGCAAACGGGGACAGGGCGGCCCCGGGGAGCTGTTTTTT CASKRGQGGPGELFF
. 15 TRBJ2-7 TRBV7-2 . TGTGCCAGCAGCTTTCTCGGCGGAGGGACCTACGAGCAGTACTTC CASSFLGGGTYEQYF
. 19 TRBJ2-5 TRBV14 TRBD2 TGTGCCAGCAGCCAAGTACGACTAGCAGAATGGTGGGATGGGGAGACCCAGTACTTC CASSQVRLAEWWDGETQYF
once 14 TRBJ2-5 TRBV6-5 . TGTGCCAGCCGCGGACTAAGCAGTCAAGAGACCCAGTACTTC CASRGLSSQETQYF
. 14 TRBJ1-1 TRBV25-1 . TGTGCCAGCCGACCCACAGAACTGAACACTGAAGCTTTCTTT CASRPTELNTEAFF
. 13 TRBJ2-3 TRBV2 . TGTGCCAGCAGGGGGGGATCCACAGATACGCAGTATTTT CASRGGSTDTQYF
few 14 TRBJ1-6 TRBV6-1 . TGTGCCAGCGCTCCGTCGGGGGTAAGACCCCTCCTCCACTTT CASAPSGVRPLLHF
. 14 TRBJ2-5 TRBV2 TRBD2 TGTGCCAGCAGAACTAGCGGGGGGGTGGAGACCCAGTACTTC CASRTSGGVETQYF
. 13 TRBJ1-1 TRBV2 TRBD1 TGTGCCAGGAGAGACAGGGCTTTTTCTGAAGCTTTCTTT CARRDRAFSEAFF
. 13 TRBJ1-4 TRBV5-6 TRBD1 TGTGCCAGCGAACAGGGGACTAATGAAAAACTGTTTTTT CASEQGTNEKLFF
. 13 TRBJ2-5 TRBV5-1 . TGCGCCAGCAGCTTGGCTGTTCAAGAGACCCAGTACTTC CASSLAVQETQYF
. 15 TRBJ1-4 TRBV9 TRBD1 TGTGCCAGCAGCCCTTTGACAGGGGGCGGTGAAAAACTGTTTTTT CASSPLTGGGEKLFF
. 15 TRBJ1-4 TRBV7-9 TRBD1 TGTGCCAGCAGCACCCAGGGACAGGGTGATGAAAAACTGTTTTTT CASSTQGQGDEKLFF
. 15 TRBJ2-1 TRBV12-5 TRBD1 TGTGCTAGTGGCTCGGACAGGGGGACGTACAATGAGCAGTTCTTC CASGSDRGTYNEQFF
. 17 TRBJ2-3 TRBV4-1 TRBD2 TGCGCCAGCAGCCAAGTTGTGGGCGGGGGGCCAGCAGATACGCAGTATTTT CASSQVVGGGPADTQYF
. 13 TRBJ2-1 TRBV5-4 . TGTGCCAGTGGGACTCCCACCTACAATGAGCAGTTCTTC CASGTPTYNEQFF
. 12 TRBJ1-3 TRBV6-6 TRBD1 TGTGCCAGCACGACAGGGGGAAACACCATATATTTT CASTTGGNTIYF
. 15 TRBJ1-2 TRBV29-1 TRBD1 TGCAGCGTAAAAAAACCGGGACAGGGGGACTATGGCTACACCTTC CSVKKPGQGDYGYTF
. 13 TRBJ1-1 TRBV6-5 TRBD1 TGTGCCAGCAGGAACAGGGGGAACACTGAAGCTTTCTTT CASRNRGNTEAFF
. 15 TRBJ1-3 TRBV19 . TGTGCCACCGCCGAACTATTGGGTCCGGGAAACACCATATATTTT CATAELLGPGNTIYF
. 15 TRBJ1-1 TRBV10-3 . TGTGCCATCAGTGAGTCGGTCCCGGGAAGCACTGAAGCTTTCTTT CAISESVPGSTEAFF
. 16 TRBJ2-3 TRBV4-2 . TGTGCCAGCAGCCAAGATAGGCGGGGTAGCGCGGATACGCAGTATTTT CASSQDRRGSADTQYF